This T cell receptor (beta chain) appears in the sequencing data of a study of pediatric ulcerative colitis. Study as a whole: Disease was pancolitis in over five and left-sided in two, histology-confirmed.

Each sample received Survey-level depth of up to 500,000 reads. Assay: immunoSEQ multiplex PCR; the TCRdb copy retains only in-frame clones and omits some. Here the sample spans under 45,000 clones, less than 85% being singletons. The CDR3 loop spans 14 amino acids. CDR1 and CDR2 (germline): LNHDA, SQIVND (reference sequence). The V gene lost 9 bases and the J gene lost 4 bases, with 18 bases spanning the gap. The sequence came from a girl between 10 and 17 years old with moderate ulcerative colitis. The chain couples TRBV19 to TRBJ1-2; weak D call: TRBD1 (6 bases). What was sequenced was blood. The CDR3 nucleotides read TGTGCCAGCCTCGCCCTGGGGGGGCTCTATGGCTACACCTTC. Residues: CASLALGGLYGYTF.